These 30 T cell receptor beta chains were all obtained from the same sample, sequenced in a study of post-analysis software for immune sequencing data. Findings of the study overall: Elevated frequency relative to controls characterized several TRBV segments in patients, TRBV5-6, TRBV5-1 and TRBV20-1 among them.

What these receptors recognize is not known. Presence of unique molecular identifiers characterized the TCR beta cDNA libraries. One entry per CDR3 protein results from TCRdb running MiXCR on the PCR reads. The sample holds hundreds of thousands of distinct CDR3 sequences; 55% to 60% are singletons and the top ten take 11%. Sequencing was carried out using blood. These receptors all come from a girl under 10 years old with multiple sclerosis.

Here the CDR3 reads CASSPPDSPRQFF. In DNA, the CDR3 is TGCGCCAGCAGCCCTCCGGACAGCCCGAGGCAGTTCTTC. The gene calls are TRBV5-1 and TRBJ2-1; weak D call: TRBD1 (6 bases). Trimming shortened V by 4 bases and J by 12 bases, and 17 bases separated the two germline ends. The V gene's germline CDR1 is SGHRS and CDR2 YFSETQ. The CDR3 contains 13 residues.

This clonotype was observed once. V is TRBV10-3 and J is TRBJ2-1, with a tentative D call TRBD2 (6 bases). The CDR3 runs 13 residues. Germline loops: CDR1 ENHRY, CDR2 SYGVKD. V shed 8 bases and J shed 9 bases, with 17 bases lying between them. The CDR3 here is CAIVRTAGGEQFF. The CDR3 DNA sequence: TGTGCCATCGTAAGGACCGCCGGGGGTGAGCAGTTCTTC.

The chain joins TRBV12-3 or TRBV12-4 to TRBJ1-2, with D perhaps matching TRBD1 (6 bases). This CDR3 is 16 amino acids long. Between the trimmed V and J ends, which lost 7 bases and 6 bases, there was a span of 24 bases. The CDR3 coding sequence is TGTGCCAGCACACTTAGGGCAGGGGCCGGGGGGGATGGCTACACCTTC. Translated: CASTLRAGAGGDGYTF.

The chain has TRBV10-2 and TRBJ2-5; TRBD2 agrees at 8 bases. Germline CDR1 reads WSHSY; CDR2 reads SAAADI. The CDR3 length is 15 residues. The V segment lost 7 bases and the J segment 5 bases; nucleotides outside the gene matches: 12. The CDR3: CASKEGLAGFETQYF. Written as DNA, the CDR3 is TGCGCCAGCAAAGAAGGGCTAGCGGGTTTCGAGACCCAGTACTTC.

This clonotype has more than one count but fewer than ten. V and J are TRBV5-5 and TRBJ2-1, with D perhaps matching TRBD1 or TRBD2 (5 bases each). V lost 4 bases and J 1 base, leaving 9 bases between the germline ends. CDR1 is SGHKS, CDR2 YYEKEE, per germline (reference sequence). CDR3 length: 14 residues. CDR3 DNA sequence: TGTGCCAGCAGCGGGACGTGGTCCTACAATGAGCAGTTCTTC. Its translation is CASSGTWSYNEQFF.

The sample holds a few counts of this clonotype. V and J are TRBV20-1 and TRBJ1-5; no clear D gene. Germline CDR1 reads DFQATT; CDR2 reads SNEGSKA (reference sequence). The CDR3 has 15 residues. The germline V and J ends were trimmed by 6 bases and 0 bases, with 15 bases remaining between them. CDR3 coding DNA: TGCAGTGCCAGATCCGCGGGAAATAGCAATCAGCCCCAGCATTTT. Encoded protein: CSARSAGNSNQPQHF.

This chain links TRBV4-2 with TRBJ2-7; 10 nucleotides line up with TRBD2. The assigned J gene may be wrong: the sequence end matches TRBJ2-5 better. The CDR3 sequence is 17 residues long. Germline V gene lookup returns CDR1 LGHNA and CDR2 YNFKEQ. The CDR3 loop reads CASSQGARLAGEETQYF. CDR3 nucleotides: TGTGCCAGCAGCCAAGGGGCGCGCCTAGCGGGAGAGGAGACCCAGTACTTC.

DNA of the CDR3: TGCAGTGCGCGAACCCCTGTAGACAGGGGAGACGAGCAGTACTTC. It codes for CSARTPVDRGDEQYF. The chain has TRBV20-1 and TRBJ2-4; TRBD1 matches at 8 bases. The DNA end lines up better with TRBJ2-7; the J call may be wrong. This CDR3 is 15 amino acids long. Per the germline V gene, CDR1 is DFQATT and CDR2 is SNEGSKA (reference sequence).

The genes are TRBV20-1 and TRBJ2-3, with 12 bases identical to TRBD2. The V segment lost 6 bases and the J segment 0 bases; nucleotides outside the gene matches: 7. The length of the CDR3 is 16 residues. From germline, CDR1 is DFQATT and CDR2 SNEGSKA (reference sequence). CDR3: CSASPLAGGSTDTQYF. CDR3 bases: TGCAGTGCCTCGCCCCTAGCGGGAGGGAGCACAGATACGCAGTATTTT.

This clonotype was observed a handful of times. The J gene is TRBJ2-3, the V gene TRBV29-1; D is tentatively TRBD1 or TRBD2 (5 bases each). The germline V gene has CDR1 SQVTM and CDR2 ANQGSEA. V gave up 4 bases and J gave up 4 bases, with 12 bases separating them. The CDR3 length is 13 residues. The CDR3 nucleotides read TGCAGCGTTGTAGCGACAGCACCAGATACGCAGTATTTT. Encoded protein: CSVVATAPDTQYF.

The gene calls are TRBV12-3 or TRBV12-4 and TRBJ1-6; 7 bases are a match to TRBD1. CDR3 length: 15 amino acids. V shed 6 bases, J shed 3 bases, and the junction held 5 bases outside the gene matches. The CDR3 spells CASRTDRVYNSPLHF. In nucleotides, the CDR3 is TGTGCCAGCAGGACTGACAGGGTCTATAATTCACCCCTCCACTTT.

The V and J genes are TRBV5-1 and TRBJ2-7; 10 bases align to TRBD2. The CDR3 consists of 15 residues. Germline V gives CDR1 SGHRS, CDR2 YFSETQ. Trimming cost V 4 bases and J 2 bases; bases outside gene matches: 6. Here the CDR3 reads CASSRGTSDAYEQYF. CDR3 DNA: TGCGCCAGCAGCCGGGGGACTAGCGACGCCTACGAGCAGTACTTC. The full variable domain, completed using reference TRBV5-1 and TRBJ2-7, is KAGVTQTPRYLIKTRGQQVTLSCSPISGHRSVSWYQQTPGQGLQFLFEYFSETQRNKGNFPGRFSGRQFSNSRSEMNVSTLELGDSALYLCASSRGTSDAYEQYFGPGTRLTVT.

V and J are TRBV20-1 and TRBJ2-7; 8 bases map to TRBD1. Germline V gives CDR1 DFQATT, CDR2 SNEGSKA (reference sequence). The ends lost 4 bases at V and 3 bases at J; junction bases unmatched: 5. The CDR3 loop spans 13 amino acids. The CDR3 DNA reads TGCAGTGCTAAAGGAGGACAGGGCTACGAGCAGTACTTC. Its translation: CSAKGGQGYEQYF.

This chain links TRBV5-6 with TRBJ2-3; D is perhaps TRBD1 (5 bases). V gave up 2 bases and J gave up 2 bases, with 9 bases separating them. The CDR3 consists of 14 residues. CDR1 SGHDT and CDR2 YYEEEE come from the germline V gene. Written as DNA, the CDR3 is TGTGCCAGCAGCTTTTCGGACATCACAGATACGCAGTATTTT. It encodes CASSFSDITDTQYF. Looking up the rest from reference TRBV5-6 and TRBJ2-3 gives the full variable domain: DAGVTQSPTHLIKTRGQQVTLRCSPKSGHDTVSWYQQALGQGPQFIFQYYEEEERQRGNFPDRFSGHQFPNYSSELNVNALLLGDSALYLCASSFSDITDTQYFGPGTRLTVL.

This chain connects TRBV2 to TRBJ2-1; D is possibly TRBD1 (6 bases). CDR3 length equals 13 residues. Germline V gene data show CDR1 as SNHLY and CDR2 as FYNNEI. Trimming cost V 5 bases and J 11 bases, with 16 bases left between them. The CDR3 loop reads CASSLDSDAQQFF. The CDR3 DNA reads TGTGCCAGCAGTCTGGACAGTGACGCTCAGCAGTTCTTC.

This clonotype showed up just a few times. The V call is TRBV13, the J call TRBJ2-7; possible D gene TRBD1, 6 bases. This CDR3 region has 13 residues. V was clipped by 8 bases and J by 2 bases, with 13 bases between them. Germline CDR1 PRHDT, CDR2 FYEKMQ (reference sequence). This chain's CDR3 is CASRGQSAYEQYF. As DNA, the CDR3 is TGTGCCAGCCGCGGACAGTCAGCCTACGAGCAGTACTTC.

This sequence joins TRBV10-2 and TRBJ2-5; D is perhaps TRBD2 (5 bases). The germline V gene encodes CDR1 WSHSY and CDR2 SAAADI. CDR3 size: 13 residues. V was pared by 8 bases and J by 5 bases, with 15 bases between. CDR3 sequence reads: CASLRATRETQYF. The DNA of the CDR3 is TGCGCCAGCTTGAGGGCAACTAGGGAGACCCAGTACTTC.

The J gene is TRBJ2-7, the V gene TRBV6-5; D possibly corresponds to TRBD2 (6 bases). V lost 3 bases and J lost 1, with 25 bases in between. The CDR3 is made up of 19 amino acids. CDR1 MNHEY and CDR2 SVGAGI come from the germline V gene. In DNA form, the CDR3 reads TGTGCCAGCAGTTATTCGGACCCCTTTGGGAGGTTGTTTTCCTACGAGCAGTACTTC. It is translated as CASSYSDPFGRLFSYEQYF.

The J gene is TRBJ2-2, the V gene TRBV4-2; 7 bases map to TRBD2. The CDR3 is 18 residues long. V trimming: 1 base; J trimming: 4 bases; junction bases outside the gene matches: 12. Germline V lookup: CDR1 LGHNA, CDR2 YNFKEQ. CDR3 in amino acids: CASSQVRVGGGGTGELFF. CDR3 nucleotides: TGTGCCAGCAGCCAAGTCAGGGTCGGTGGGGGGGGCACCGGGGAGCTGTTTTTT.

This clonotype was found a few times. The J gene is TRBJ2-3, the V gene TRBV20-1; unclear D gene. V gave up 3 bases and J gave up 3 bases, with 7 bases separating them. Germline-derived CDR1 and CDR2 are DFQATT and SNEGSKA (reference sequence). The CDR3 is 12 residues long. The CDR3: CSASAQTDTQYF. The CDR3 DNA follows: TGCAGTGCTAGCGCCCAAACAGATACGCAGTATTTT.

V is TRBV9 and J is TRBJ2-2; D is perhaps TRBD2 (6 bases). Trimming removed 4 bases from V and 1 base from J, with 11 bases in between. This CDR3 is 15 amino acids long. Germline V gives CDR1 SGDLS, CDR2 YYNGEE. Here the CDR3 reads CASSSRAGNTGELFF. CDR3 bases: TGTGCCAGCAGCTCCAGAGCGGGGAACACCGGGGAGCTGTTTTTT.

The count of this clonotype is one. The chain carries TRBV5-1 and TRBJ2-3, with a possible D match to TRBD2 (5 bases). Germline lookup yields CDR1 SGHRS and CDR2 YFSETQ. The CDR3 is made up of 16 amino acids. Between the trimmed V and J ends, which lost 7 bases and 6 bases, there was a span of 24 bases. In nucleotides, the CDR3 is TGCGCCAGCCCCGCCCCCGGGAACGCACCACGGGATACGCAGTATTTT. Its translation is CASPAPGNAPRDTQYF. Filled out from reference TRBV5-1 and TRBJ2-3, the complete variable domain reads KAGVTQTPRYLIKTRGQQVTLSCSPISGHRSVSWYQQTPGQGLQFLFEYFSETQRNKGNFPGRFSGRQFSNSRSEMNVSTLELGDSALYLCASPAPGNAPRDTQYFGPGTRLTVL.

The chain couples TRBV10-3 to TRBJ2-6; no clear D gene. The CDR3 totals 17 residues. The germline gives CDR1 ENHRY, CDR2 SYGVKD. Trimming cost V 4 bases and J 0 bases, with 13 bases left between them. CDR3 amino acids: CAISATNTSSGANVLTF. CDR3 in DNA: TGTGCCATCAGTGCGACAAACACCAGCTCTGGGGCCAACGTCCTGACTTTC.

The DNA for the CDR3 is TGCAGTGCTAGGGCGGCGGGGGGGAACAATGAGCAGTTCTTC. This translates into CSARAAGGNNEQFF. The chain couples TRBV20-1 to TRBJ2-1, with 9 nucleotides matching TRBD2. The length of the CDR3 is 14 residues. V trimming: 3 bases; J trimming: 5 bases; junction bases outside the gene matches: 5. CDR1 DFQATT and CDR2 SNEGSKA come from the germline V gene (reference sequence).

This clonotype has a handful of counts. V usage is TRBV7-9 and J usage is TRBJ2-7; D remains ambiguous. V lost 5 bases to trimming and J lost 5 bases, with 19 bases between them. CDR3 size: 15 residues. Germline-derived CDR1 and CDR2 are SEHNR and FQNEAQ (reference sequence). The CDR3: CASSPAKPFTDEQYF. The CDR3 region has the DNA TGTGCCAGCAGCCCCGCGAAACCTTTTACGGACGAGCAGTACTTC.

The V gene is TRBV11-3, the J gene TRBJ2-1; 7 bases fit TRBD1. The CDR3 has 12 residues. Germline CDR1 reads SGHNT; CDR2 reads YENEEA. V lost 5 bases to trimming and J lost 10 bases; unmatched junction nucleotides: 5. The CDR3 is CASSITGAEQFF. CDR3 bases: TGTGCCAGCAGCATAACAGGGGCAGAGCAGTTCTTC.

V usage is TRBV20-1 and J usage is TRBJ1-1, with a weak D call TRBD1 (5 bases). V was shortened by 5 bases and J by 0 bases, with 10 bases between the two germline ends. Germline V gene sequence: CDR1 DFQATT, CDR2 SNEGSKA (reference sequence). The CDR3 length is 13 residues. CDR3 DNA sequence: TGCAGTGCTGGCGACAGTCTGAACACTGAAGCTTTCTTT. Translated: CSAGDSLNTEAFF.

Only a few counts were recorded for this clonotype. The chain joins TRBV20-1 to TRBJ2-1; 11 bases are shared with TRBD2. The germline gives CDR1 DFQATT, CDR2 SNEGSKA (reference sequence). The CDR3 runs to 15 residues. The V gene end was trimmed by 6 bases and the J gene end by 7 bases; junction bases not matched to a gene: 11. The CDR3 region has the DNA TGCAGTGCGAGACTAGCGGGATGGGGTGAAAATGAGCAGTTCTTC. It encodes CSARLAGWGENEQFF.

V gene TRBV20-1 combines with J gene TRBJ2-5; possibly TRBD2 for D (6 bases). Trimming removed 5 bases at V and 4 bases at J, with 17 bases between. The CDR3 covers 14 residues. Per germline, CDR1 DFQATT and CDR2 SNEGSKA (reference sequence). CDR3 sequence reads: CSASRKISGETQYF. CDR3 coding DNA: TGCAGTGCTTCACGAAAGATTAGCGGAGAGACCCAGTACTTC.

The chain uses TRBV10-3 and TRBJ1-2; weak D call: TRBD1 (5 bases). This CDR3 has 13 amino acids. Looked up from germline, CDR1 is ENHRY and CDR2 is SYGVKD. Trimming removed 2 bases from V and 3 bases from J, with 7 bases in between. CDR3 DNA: TGTGCCATCAGTGAGGACAGAGACTATGGCTACACCTTC. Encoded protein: CAISEDRDYGYTF.